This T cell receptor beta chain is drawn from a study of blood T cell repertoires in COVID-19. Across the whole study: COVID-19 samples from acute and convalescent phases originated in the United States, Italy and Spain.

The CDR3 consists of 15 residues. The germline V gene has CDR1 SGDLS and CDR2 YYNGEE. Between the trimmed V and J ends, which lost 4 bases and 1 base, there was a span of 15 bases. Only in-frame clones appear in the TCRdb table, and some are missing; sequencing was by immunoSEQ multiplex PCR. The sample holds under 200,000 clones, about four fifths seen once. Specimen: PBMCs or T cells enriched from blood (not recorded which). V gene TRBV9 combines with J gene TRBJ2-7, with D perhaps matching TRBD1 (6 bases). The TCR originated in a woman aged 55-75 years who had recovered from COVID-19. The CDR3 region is CASSRLDSSSYEQYF. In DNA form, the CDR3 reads TGTGCCAGCAGCCGATTGGACAGTTCTTCCTACGAGCAGTACTTC.